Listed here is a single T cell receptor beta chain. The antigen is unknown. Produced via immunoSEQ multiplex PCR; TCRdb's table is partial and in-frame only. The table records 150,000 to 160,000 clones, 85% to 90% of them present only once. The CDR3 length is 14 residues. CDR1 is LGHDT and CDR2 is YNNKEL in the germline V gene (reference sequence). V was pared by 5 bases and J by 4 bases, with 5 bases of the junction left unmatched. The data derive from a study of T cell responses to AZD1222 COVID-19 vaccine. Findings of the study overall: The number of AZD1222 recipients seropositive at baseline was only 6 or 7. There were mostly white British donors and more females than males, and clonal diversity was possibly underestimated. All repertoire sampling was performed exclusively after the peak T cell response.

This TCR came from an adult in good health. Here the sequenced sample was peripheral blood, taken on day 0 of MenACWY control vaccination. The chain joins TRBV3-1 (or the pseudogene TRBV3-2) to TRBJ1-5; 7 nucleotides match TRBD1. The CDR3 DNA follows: TGTGCCAGCAGCACAGGGGTTTTTAATCAGCCCCAGCATTTT. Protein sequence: CASSTGVFNQPQHF.